These 26 T cell receptor beta chains came from one sample sequenced in a study of cytomegalovirus exposure and HLA in healthy donors. This PCR relied on a set of 60 Vbeta primers and 13 Jbeta primers. Method: immunoSEQ multiplex PCR; TCRdb's copy keeps in-frame clones and lacks some. The sample holds 80,000 to 95,000 clones. Sequencing used PBMCs. These TCRs come from a man aged 45-60 years in good health and CMV-seropositive.

The chain uses TRBV29-1 and TRBJ2-3; D is uncertain. This CDR3 is built from 14 residues. Germline CDR1 reads SQVTM; CDR2 reads ANQGSEA. Trimming left V 7 bases short and J 1 base short, with 15 bases between. The CDR3 region has the DNA TGCAGCGCCACTCAGGCGTCCCGCACAGATACGCAGTATTTT. The encoded protein is CSATQASRTDTQYF.

The chain uses TRBV5-4 and TRBJ2-1; 11 nucleotides align to TRBD2. The V gene's germline CDR1 is SGHNT and CDR2 YYREEE (reference sequence). J gave up 10 bases and V 5 bases, and 8 bases lay outside the gene matches. CDR3 length: 14 residues. CDR3 sequence reads: CASSSTSGRFEQFF. CDR3 DNA: TGTGCCAGCAGTAGTACTAGCGGGAGATTCGAGCAGTTCTTC.

The CDR3 DNA is TGTGCCAGCAGCCCTACAGGGTTCACTGAAGCTTTCTTT. It translates to CASSPTGFTEAFF. The chain employs TRBV9 and TRBJ1-1, with D possibly TRBD1 on 6 matching bases. CDR1 is SGDLS, CDR2 YYNGEE, per germline. The CDR3 is 13 amino acids. V lost 4 bases, J lost 4 bases, and 11 bases lay in between.

The chain joins TRBV28 to TRBJ2-1; possibly TRBD1 for D (6 bases). Germline V lookup: CDR1 MDHEN, CDR2 SYDVKM. Trimming removed 4 bases from V and 10 bases from J, with 17 bases in between. The CDR3 has 14 amino acids. The CDR3 region has the DNA TGTGCCAGCAGTTCCCCTAACAGGGTCATGGAGCAGTTCTTC. Its protein product is CASSSPNRVMEQFF.

V and J are TRBV13 and TRBJ1-2; TRBD1 matches at 9 bases. J was trimmed by 6 bases and V by 3 bases; bases with no gene match: 8. The CDR3 runs to 15 residues. Germline V gene lookup returns CDR1 PRHDT and CDR2 FYEKMQ (reference sequence). CDR3 coding DNA: TGTGCCAGCAGCTTTTACAGGGGGCGCAGCGATGGCTACACCTTC. It specifies CASSFYRGRSDGYTF.

This CDR3 reads CASSPWTSGSREDTQYF. As DNA, the CDR3 is TGTGCCAGCTCACCATGGACTAGCGGGAGTCGAGAAGATACGCAGTATTTT. V is TRBV18 and J is TRBJ2-3; TRBD2 aligns across 13 bases. CDR1 is KGHSH, CDR2 LQKENI, per germline. The V segment lost 2 bases and the J segment 5 bases; nucleotides outside the gene matches: 7. The CDR3 extends over 17 amino acids.

CDR3 in amino acids: CASSPGTQAESYGYTF. CDR3 sequence (DNA): TGCGCCAGCAGCCCCGGGACACAGGCCGAAAGTTATGGCTACACCTTC. The chain is built from TRBV4-3 and TRBJ1-2; tentatively, D is TRBD1 (6 bases). With 4 bases removed from V and 5 bases from J, the gap between germline ends came to 20 bases. Per the germline V gene, CDR1 is LGHNA and CDR2 is YSLEER. The CDR3 length is 16 residues.

The CDR3 region is CASKARTWGVKKEANQPQHF. CDR3 in DNA: TGTGCCAGTAAGGCTAGGACGTGGGGAGTCAAAAAGGAGGCGAATCAGCCCCAGCATTTT. The chain has TRBV19 and TRBJ1-5; D call uncertain. The germline V and J ends were trimmed by 7 bases and 4 bases, with 32 bases remaining between them. CDR1 is LNHDA, CDR2 SQIVND, per germline (reference sequence). This CDR3 has 20 residues.

The chain employs TRBV30 and TRBJ2-3, with D tentatively TRBD2 (6 bases). Germline CDR1 is GTSNPN and CDR2 is SVGIG (reference sequence). V was pared by 3 bases and J by 4 bases, with 14 bases between. This CDR3 is 14 amino acids long. The chain's CDR3 is CAWSLRGGADTQYF. The CDR3 region has the DNA TGTGCCTGGAGCCTCAGAGGCGGGGCAGATACGCAGTATTTT.

The J gene is TRBJ1-2, the V gene TRBV29-1; TRBD1 might be the D (6 bases). Germline-derived CDR1 and CDR2 are SQVTM and ANQGSEA. The CDR3 totals 15 residues. Trimming stripped 5 bases from V and 2 bases from J, with 18 bases between. CDR3 in DNA: TGCAGCGTTTCGGGACACCCAAGAGCAAACTATGGCTACACCTTC. Its protein is CSVSGHPRANYGYTF.

The chain links TRBV27 to TRBJ2-3; 11 nucleotides align to TRBD2. This CDR3 is built from 17 residues. Unmatched junction bases numbered 8, after V lost 6 bases and J lost 0 bases. The germline CDR1 and CDR2 sequences are MNHEY and SMNVEV (reference sequence). The CDR3 region has the DNA TGTGCCAGCAGAGGGGCTAGCGGGAGGTCTAGCACAGATACGCAGTATTTT. Amino acid sequence: CASRGASGRSSTDTQYF.

This chain uses TRBV28 with TRBJ1-2; tentative D call: TRBD1 (5 bases). Germline CDR1 MDHEN, CDR2 SYDVKM. The CDR3 extends over 14 amino acids. V was cut by 6 bases and J by 4 bases, with 15 bases left in between. CDR3 region: CASRPSGGLYGYTF. The CDR3 nucleotides are TGTGCCAGCAGGCCTTCCGGGGGACTCTATGGCTACACCTTC.

This chain links TRBV18 with TRBJ2-7; D may be TRBD2 (6 bases). There are 15 residues in the CDR3. Germline-derived CDR1 and CDR2 are KGHSH and LQKENI. V was shortened by 1 base and J by 3 bases, with 13 bases between the two germline ends. The CDR3 nucleotides read TGTGCCAGCTCACCACGGGTAGCGGTGGACTACGAGCAGTACGTC. This encodes CASSPRVAVDYEQYV.

This chain links TRBV7-6 with TRBJ1-1, with a weak D call TRBD1 (6 bases). CDR3 length: 16 amino acids. Between the trimmed V and J ends, which lost 5 bases and 0 bases, there was a span of 16 bases. From germline, CDR1 is SGHVS and CDR2 FNYEAQ. In DNA, the CDR3 is TGTGCCAGCAGCCTTACAGGGTATCCTATGAACACTGAAGCTTTCTTT. It codes for CASSLTGYPMNTEAFF.

The chain has TRBV7-6 and TRBJ1-3, with no clear D. The CDR3 extends over 14 amino acids. The V gene lost 5 bases and the J gene lost 4 bases, with 12 bases spanning the gap. Germline V lookup: CDR1 SGHVS, CDR2 FNYEAQ. This CDR3 is CASSTWAGGNTIYF. In nucleotides, the CDR3 is TGTGCCAGCAGCACCTGGGCGGGGGGAAACACCATATATTTT.

About this clone: At one end, the junction sequence differs from germline, possibly due to a read error. The same CDR3 arises from other DNA sequences in this sample as well. The chain couples TRBV6-6 to TRBJ1-1, with D unresolved. This CDR3 is 10 amino acids long. Germline lookup yields CDR1 MNHNY and CDR2 SVGAGI (reference sequence). CDR3 loop: CASSQTEAFF. CDR3 DNA: TGCGCCAGCAGTCAGACTGAAGCTTTCTTT.

V usage is TRBV7-2 and J usage is TRBJ2-5, with 7 bases aligning to TRBD1. V lost 1 base and J lost 5; bases outside the gene matches: 1. This CDR3 contains 13 residues. Germline CDR1 SGHTA, CDR2 FQGNSA. The CDR3 DNA sequence: TGTGCCAGCAGCTTAGGACAGGGCGAGACCCAGTACTTC. The encoded protein is CASSLGQGETQYF.

The chain is built from TRBV20-1 and TRBJ2-7, with D perhaps matching TRBD1 (6 bases). Germline CDR1 reads DFQATT; CDR2 reads SNEGSKA (reference sequence). CDR3 length: 11 residues. V was shortened by 1 base and J by 6 bases, with 7 bases between the two germline ends. The CDR3 bases are TGCAGTGCTAGAGGGGGGCTCGAGCAGTACTTC. Its protein product is CSARGGLEQYF.

This rearrangement joins TRBV21-1 to TRBJ2-7; the DNA was not used to check the table's D call, TRBD1. TRBV21-1 is noted as a pseudogene. The CDR3 length is 16 residues. The CDR3 here is CASSKGTGEGAYEQYF. The CDR3 DNA reads TGTGCCAGCAGCAAAGGGACAGGGGAAGGAGCCTACGAGCAGTACTTC.

The J gene is TRBJ2-1, the V gene TRBV30; TRBD1 might be the D (5 bases). The ends were cut back, 4 bases at V and 3 bases at J, with 16 bases in the middle. Germline CDR1 reads GTSNPN; CDR2 reads SVGIG (reference sequence). The CDR3 totals 15 residues. The chain's CDR3 is CAWTTSRQGYNEQFF. DNA of the CDR3: TGTGCCTGGACAACCTCGAGGCAGGGCTACAATGAGCAGTTCTTC.

V is TRBV30 and J is TRBJ2-7; possibly TRBD2 for D (6 bases). This CDR3 has 12 residues. V lost 3 bases, J lost 1 base, and 7 bases lay in between. Germline assignment: CDR1 GTSNPN and CDR2 SVGIG (reference sequence). The chain's CDR3 is CAWSGGSYEQYF. CDR3 DNA: TGTGCCTGGAGCGGAGGGTCCTACGAGCAGTACTTC.

J is TRBJ1-1 and V is TRBV5-1; D is ambiguous. The CDR3 is 14 residues long. Trimming cost V 1 base and J 1 base, with 8 bases left between them. Germline CDR1 and CDR2: SGHRS and YFSETQ. CDR3 residues: CASSLLQQNTEAFF. The CDR3 DNA reads TGCGCCAGCAGCTTGCTACAGCAGAACACTGAAGCTTTCTTT.

This chain joins TRBV4-3 and TRBJ2-2; D is unclear. Germline CDR1 LGHNA, CDR2 YSLEER. This CDR3 has 14 residues. Deletions cut 4 bases from V and 5 bases from J, with 11 bases between. In DNA form, the CDR3 reads TGCGCCAGCAGCCGTAATCGAGGAACCGGGGAGCTGTTTTTT. Translating gives CASSRNRGTGELFF.

The chain has TRBV15 and TRBJ1-5; tentatively, D is TRBD1 (5 bases). The CDR3 has 14 residues. V was clipped by 6 bases and J by 7 bases, with 16 bases between them. Germline V lookup: CDR1 LNHNV, CDR2 YYDKDF (reference sequence). For the CDR3, the DNA is TGTGCCACCAGTCCTGGGGAGGGGAGACAGCCCCAGCATTTT. It specifies CATSPGEGRQPQHF. Full variable domain (missing parts from reference TRBV15 and TRBJ1-5): DAMVIQNPRYQVTQFGKPVTLSCSQTLNHNVMYWYQQKSSQAPKLLFHYYDKDFNNEADTPDNFQSRRPNTSFCFLDIRSPGLGDTAMYLCATSPGEGRQPQHFGDGTRLSIL.

The gene calls are TRBV14 and TRBJ2-1, with D hard to call. Germline lookup yields CDR1 SGHDN and CDR2 FVKESK. The CDR3 totals 15 residues. V was pared by 4 bases and J by 2 bases, with 12 bases between. CDR3 coding DNA: TGTGCCAGCAGCCGGAGTCTTTTGGCCTACAATGAGCAGTTCTTC. Protein sequence: CASSRSLLAYNEQFF.

The genes are TRBV4-1 and TRBJ1-2; possible D gene TRBD1, 5 bases. CDR3 length: 14 residues. The V gene's germline CDR1 is MGHRA and CDR2 YSYEKL. V lost 1 base and J 5 bases, leaving 11 bases between the germline ends. CDR3 in amino acids: CASSQVGRTYGYTF. The CDR3 bases are TGCGCCAGCAGCCAAGTGGGCAGGACATATGGCTACACCTTC.